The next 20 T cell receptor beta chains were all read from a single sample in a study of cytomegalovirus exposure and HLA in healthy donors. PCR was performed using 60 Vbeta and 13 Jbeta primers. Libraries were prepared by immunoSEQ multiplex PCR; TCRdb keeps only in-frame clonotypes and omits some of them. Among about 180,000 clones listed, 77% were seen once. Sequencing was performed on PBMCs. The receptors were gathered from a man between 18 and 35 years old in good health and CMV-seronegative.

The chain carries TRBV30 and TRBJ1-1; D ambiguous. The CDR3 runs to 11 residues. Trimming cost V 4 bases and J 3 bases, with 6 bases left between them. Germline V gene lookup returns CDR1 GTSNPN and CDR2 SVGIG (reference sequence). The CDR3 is CAWTVYTEAFF. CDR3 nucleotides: TGTGCCTGGACAGTGTACACTGAAGCTTTCTTT.

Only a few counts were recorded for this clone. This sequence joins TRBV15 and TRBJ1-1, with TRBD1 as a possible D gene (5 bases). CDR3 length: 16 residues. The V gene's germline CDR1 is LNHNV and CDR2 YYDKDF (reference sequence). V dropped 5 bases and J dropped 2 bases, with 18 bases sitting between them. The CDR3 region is CATSRRHGGGNTEAFF. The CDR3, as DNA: TGTGCCACCAGCCGCCGCCATGGGGGGGGTAACACTGAAGCTTTCTTT.

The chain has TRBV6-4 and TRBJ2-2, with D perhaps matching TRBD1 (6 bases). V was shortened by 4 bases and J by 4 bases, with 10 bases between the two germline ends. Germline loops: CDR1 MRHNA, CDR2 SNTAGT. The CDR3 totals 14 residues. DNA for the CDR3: TGTGCCAGCAGTGTACAGGGTGGCACCGGGGAGCTGTTTTTT. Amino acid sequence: CASSVQGGTGELFF.

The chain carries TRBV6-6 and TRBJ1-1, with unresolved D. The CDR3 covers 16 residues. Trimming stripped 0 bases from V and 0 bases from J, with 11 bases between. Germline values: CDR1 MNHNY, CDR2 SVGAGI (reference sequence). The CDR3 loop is CASSYSIFGVNTEAFF. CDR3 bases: TGTGCCAGCAGTTACTCGATATTCGGGGTGAACACTGAAGCTTTCTTT.

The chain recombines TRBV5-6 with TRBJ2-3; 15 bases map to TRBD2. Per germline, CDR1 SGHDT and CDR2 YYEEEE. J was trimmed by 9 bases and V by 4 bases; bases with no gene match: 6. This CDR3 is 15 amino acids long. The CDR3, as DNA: TGTGCCAGCAGCCCACGGACTAGCGGGGGGGAGACGCAGTATTTT. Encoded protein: CASSPRTSGGETQYF.

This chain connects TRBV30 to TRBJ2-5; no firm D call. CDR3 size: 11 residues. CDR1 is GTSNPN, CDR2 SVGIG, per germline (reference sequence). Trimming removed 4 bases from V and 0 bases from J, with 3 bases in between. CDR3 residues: CAWTDQETQYF. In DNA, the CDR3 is TGTGCCTGGACGGACCAAGAGACCCAGTACTTC.

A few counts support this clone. CDR3 protein: CASSDPRGGNEKLFF. For the CDR3, the DNA is TGTGCCAGCAGTGACCCCAGGGGTGGTAATGAAAAACTGTTTTTT. The chain couples TRBV27 to TRBJ1-4, with a weak D call TRBD1 (6 bases). V was clipped by 5 bases and J by 4 bases, with 14 bases between them. CDR1 and CDR2 (germline): MNHEY, SMNVEV (reference sequence). CDR3 size: 15 residues.

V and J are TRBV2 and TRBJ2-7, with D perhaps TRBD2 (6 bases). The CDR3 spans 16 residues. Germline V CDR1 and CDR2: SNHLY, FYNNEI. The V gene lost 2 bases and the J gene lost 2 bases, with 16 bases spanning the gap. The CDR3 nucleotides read TGTGCCAGCAGTGAACTCATCGGGAGAAACCCCTACGAGCAGTACTTC. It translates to CASSELIGRNPYEQYF.

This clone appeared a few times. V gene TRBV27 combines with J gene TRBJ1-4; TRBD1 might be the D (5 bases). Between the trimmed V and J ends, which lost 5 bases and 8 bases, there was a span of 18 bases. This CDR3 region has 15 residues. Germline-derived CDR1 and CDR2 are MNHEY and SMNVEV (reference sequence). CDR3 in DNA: TGTGCCAGCAGTCCCTCAAGACAGAAGGGGGAAAAACTGTTTTTT. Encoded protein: CASSPSRQKGEKLFF.

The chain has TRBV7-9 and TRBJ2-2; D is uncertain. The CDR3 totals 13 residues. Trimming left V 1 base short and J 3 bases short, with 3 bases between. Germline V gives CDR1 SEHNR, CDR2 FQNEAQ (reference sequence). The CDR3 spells CASSLGDTGELFF. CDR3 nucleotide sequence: TGTGCCAGCAGCTTAGGAGACACCGGGGAGCTGTTTTTT.

CDR3 protein: CASSLLRDEQYF. DNA for the CDR3: TGTGCCAGCAGCTTACTCCGGGACGAGCAGTACTTC. V and J are TRBV7-9 and TRBJ2-7; D is ambiguous. CDR1 is SEHNR, CDR2 FQNEAQ, per germline (reference sequence). Trimming removed 2 bases at V and 5 bases at J, with 7 bases between. There are 12 residues in the CDR3.

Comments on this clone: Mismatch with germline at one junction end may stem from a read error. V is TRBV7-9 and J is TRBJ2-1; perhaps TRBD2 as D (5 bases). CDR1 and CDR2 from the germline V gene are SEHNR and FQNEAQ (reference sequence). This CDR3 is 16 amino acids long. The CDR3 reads CSSSLGGSPPDNEQFF. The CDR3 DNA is TGTTCCAGCAGCTTAGGAGGTAGCCCTCCCGACAATGAGCAGTTCTTC.

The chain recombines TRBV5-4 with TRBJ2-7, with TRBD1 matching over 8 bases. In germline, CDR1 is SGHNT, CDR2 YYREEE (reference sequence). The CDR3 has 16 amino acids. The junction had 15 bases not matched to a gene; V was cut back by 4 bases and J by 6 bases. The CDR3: CASSVDQGASVSEQYF. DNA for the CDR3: TGTGCCAGCAGCGTGGACCAGGGGGCGTCCGTGTCCGAGCAGTACTTC.

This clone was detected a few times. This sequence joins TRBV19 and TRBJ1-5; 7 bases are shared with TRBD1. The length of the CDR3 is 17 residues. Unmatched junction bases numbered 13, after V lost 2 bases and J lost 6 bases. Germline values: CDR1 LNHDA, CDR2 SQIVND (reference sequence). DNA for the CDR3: TGTGCCAGTAGTATATATAGGGGGCGAGGGGGTGTTCAGCCCCAGCATTTT. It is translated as CASSIYRGRGGVQPQHF.

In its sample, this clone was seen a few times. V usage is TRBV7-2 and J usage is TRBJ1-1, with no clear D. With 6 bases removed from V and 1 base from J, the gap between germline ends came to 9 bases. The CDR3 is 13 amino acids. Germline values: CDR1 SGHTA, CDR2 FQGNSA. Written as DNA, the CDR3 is TGTGCCAGCAGTCAAATGCGGAACACTGAAGCTTTCTTT. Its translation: CASSQMRNTEAFF.

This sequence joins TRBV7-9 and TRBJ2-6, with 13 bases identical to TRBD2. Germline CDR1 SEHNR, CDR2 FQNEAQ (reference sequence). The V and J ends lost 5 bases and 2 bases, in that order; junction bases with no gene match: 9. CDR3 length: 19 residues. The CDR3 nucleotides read TGTGCCAGCAGCACTCGGGGACTAGCGGGAATGACTGGGGCCAACGTCCTGACTTTC. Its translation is CASSTRGLAGMTGANVLTF.

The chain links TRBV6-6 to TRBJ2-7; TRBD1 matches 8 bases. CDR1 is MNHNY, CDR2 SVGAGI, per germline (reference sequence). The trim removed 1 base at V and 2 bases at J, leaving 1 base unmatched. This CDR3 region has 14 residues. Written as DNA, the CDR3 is TGTGCCAGCAGTTACTACAGGGGGGCCTACGAGCAGTACTTC. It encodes CASSYYRGAYEQYF.

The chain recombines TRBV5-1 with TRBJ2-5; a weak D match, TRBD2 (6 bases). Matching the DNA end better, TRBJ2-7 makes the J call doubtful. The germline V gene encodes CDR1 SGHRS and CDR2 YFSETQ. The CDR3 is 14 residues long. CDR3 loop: CASSPLAGNYEQYF. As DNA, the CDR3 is TGCGCCAGCAGCCCCCTGGCGGGGAACTACGAGCAGTACTTC.

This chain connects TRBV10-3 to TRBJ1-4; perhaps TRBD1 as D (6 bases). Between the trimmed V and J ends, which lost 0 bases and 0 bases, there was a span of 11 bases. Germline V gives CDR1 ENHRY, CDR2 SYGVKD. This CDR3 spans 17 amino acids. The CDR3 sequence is CAISESWTATTNEKLFF. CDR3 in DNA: TGTGCCATCAGTGAGTCCTGGACAGCCACAACTAATGAAAAACTGTTTTTT.

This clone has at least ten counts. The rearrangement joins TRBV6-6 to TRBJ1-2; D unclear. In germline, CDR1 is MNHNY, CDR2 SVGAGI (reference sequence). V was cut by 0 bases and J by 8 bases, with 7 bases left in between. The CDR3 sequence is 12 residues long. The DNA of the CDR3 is TGTGCCAGCAGTTACTCTGATCAGGGCTACACCTTC. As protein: CASSYSDQGYTF.